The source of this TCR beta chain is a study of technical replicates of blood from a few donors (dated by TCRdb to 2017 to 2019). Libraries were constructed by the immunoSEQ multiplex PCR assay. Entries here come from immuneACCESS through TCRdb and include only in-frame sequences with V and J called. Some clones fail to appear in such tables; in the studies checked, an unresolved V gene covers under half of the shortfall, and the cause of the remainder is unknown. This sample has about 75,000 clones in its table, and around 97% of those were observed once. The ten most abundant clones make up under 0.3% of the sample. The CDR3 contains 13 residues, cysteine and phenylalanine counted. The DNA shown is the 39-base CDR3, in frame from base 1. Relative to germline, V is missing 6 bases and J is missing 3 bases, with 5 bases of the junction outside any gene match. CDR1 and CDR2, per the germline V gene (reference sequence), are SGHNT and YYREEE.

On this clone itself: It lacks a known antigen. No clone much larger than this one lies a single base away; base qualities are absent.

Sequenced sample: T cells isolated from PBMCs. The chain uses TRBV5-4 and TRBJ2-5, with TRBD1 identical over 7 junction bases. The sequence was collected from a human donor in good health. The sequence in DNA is TGTGCCAGCACCCTCGGACAGGAAGAGACCCAGTACTTC. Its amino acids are CASTLGQEETQYF.